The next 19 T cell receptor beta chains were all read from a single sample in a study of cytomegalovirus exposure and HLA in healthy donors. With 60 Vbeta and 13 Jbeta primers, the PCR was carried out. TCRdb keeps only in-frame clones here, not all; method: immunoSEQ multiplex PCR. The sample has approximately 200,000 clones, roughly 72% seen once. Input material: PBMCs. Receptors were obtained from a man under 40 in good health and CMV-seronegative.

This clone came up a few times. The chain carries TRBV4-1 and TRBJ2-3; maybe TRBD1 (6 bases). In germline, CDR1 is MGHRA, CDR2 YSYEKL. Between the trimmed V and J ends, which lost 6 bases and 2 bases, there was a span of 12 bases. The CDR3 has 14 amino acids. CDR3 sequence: CASRQDSLTDTQYF. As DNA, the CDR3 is TGCGCCAGCAGACAGGACAGCCTCACAGATACGCAGTATTTT.

This CDR3 is CASSAEGETEAFF. CDR3 coding DNA: TGTGCCAGCAGCGCAGAGGGAGAAACTGAAGCTTTCTTT. The chain employs TRBV7-9 and TRBJ1-1; unclear D gene. Germline CDR1 reads SEHNR; CDR2 reads FQNEAQ (reference sequence). The CDR3 sequence is 13 residues long. Trimming stripped 5 bases from V and 5 bases from J, with 12 bases between.

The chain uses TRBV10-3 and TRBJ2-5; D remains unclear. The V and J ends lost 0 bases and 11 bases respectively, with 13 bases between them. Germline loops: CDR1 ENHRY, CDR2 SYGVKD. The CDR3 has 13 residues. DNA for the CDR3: TGTGCCATCAGTGAGTCGTCCGAACCCCAGCAGTACTTC. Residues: CAISESSEPQQYF.

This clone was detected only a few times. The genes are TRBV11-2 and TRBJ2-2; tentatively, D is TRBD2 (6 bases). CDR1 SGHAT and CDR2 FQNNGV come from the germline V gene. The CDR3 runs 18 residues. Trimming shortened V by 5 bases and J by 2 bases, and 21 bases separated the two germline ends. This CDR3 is CASSPSRWGVFNTGELFF. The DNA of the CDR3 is TGTGCCAGCAGCCCGTCCAGGTGGGGGGTTTTCAACACCGGGGAGCTGTTTTTT.

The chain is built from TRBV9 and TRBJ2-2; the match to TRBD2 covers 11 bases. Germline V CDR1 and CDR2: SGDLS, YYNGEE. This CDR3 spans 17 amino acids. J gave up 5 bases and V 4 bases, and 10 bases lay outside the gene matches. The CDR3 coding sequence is TGTGCCAGCAGCCCCGCGTTCTTAGCGGGAGGGACCGGGGAGCTGTTTTTT. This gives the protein CASSPAFLAGGTGELFF.

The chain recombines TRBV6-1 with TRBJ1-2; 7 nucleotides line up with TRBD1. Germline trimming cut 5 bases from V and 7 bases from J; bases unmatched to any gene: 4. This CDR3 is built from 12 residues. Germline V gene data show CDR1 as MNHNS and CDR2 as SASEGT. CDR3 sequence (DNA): TGTGCCAGCAGTAACACAGGGGTTGGCTACACCTTC. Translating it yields CASSNTGVGYTF.

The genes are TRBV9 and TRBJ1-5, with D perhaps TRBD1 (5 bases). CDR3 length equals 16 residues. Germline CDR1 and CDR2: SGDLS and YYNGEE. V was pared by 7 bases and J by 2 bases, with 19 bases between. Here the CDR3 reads CASRSTAPFGNQPQHF. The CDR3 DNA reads TGTGCCAGCCGTTCGACAGCCCCTTTTGGCAATCAGCCCCAGCATTTT.

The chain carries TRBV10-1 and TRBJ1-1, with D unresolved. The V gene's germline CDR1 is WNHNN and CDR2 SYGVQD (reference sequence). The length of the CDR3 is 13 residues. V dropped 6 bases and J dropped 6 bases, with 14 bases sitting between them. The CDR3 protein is CASSPLPEAEAFF. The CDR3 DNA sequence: TGCGCCAGCAGCCCATTACCCGAGGCTGAAGCTTTCTTT.

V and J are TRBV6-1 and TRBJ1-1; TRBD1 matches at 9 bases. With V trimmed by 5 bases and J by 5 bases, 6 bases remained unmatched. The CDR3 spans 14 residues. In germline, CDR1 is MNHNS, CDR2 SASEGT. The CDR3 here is CASSHKDRGTEAFF. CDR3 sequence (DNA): TGTGCCAGCAGTCATAAAGACAGGGGGACTGAAGCTTTCTTT.

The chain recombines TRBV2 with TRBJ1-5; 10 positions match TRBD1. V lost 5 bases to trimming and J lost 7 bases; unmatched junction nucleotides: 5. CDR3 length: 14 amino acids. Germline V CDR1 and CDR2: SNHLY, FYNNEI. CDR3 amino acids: CASSSRQGAQPQHF. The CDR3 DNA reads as TGTGCCAGCAGTTCACGACAGGGGGCCCAGCCCCAGCATTTT.

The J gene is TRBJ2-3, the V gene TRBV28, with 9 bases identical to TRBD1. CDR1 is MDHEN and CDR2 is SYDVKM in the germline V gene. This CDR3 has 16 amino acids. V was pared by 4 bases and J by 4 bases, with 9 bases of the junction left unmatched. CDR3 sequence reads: CASSWPGTGNADTQYF. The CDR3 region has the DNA TGTGCCAGCAGTTGGCCCGGGACAGGGAACGCAGATACGCAGTATTTT.

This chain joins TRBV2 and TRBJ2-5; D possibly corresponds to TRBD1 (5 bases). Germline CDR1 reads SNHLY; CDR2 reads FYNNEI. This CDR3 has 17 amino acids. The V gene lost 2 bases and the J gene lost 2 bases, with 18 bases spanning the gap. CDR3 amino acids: CASSESSLAGLQETQYF. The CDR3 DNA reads TGTGCCAGCAGTGAAAGCTCATTGGCAGGGCTTCAAGAGACCCAGTACTTC.

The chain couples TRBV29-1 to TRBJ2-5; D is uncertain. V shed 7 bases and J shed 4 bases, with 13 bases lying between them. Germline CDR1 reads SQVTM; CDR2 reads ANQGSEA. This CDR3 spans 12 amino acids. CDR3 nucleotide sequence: TGCAGCGGGCGTGAGGCCGGAGAGACCCAGTACTTC. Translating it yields CSGREAGETQYF.

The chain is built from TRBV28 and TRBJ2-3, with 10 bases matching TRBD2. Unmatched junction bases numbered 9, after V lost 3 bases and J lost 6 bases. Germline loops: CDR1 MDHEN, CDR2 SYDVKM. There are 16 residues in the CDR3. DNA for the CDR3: TGTGCCAGCAGTTTCCGTCCCGGGACTAGCGCTGATACGCAGTATTTT. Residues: CASSFRPGTSADTQYF. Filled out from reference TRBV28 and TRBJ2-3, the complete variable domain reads DVKVTQSSRYLVKRTGEKVFLECVQDMDHENMFWYRQDPGLGLRLIYFSYDVKMKEKGDIPEGYSVSREKKERFSLILESASTNQTSMYLCASSFRPGTSADTQYFGPGTRLTVL.

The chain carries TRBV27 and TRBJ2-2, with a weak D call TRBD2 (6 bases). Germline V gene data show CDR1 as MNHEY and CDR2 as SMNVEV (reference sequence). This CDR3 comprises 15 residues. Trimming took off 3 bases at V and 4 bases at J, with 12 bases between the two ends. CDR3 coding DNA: TGTGCCAGCAGTTTGATTAGCGGTGGCACCGGGGAGCTGTTTTTT. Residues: CASSLISGGTGELFF.

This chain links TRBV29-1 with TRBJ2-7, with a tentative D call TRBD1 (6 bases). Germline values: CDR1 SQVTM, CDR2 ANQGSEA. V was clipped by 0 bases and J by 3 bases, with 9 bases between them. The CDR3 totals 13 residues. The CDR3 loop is CSVEEAGVYEQYF. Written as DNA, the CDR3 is TGCAGCGTTGAAGAAGCAGGGGTCTACGAGCAGTACTTC.

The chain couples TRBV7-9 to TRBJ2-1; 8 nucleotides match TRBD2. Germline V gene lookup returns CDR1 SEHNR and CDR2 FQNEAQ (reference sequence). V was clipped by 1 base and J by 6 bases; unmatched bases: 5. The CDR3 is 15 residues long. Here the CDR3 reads CASSLGGSGGNEQFF. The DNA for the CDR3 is TGTGCCAGCAGCTTAGGGGGCAGCGGGGGCAATGAGCAGTTCTTC.

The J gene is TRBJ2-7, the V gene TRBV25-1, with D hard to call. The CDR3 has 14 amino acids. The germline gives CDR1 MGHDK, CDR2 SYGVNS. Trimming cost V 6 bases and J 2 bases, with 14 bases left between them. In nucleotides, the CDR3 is TGTGCCAGCAGAAACCCCGGTCCGGCCTACGAGCAGTACTTC. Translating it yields CASRNPGPAYEQYF.

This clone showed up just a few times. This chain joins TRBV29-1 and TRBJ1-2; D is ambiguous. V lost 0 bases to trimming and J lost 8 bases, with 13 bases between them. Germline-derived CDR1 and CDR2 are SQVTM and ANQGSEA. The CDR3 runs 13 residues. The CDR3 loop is CSVEDLGRGGYTF. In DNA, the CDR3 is TGCAGCGTTGAAGATTTGGGGAGAGGAGGCTACACCTTC. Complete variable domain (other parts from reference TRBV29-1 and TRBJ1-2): SAVISQKPSRDICQRGTSLTIQCQVDSQVTMMFWYRQQPGQSLTLIATANQGSEATYESGFVIDKFPISRPNLTFSTLTVSNMSPEDSSIYLCSVEDLGRGGYTFGSGTRLTVV.